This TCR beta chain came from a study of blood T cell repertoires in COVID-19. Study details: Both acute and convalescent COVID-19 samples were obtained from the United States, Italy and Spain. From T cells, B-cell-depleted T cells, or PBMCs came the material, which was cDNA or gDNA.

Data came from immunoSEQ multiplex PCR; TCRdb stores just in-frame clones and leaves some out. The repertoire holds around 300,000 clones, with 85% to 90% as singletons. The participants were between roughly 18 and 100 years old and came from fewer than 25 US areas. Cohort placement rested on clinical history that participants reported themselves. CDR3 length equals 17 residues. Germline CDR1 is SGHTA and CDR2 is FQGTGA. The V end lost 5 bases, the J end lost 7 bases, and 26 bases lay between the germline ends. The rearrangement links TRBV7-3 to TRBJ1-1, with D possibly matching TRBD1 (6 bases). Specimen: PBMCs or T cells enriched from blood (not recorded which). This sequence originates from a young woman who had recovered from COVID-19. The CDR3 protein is CASSPRGIQGFPREAFF. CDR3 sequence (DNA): TGTGCCAGCAGCCCGAGGGGGATCCAGGGTTTCCCCCGTGAAGCTTTCTTT.